Below, 13 T cell receptor beta chains from the same sample are listed, as sequenced in a study of blood T cell repertoires in COVID-19 (dated by TCRdb to 2018 to 2021). Library preparation was by the immunoSEQ multiplex PCR assay. The immuneACCESS repertoire file appears here via TCRdb, limited to in-frame rearrangements. These files lack a portion of the clones; in checked studies, under half of the deficit traces to unresolved V genes, and the cause of the others is not known. Recorded for this sample are 140,000 to 150,000 clones; around 90% of them occurred a single time. Approximately 2% of the sample belongs to the ten largest clones. The sequenced sample was peripheral blood. All receptors derive from an older man with acute or convalescent COVID-19.

The rearrangement joins TRBV11-3 to TRBJ2-1, with 8 nucleotides matching TRBD2. CDR1 is SGHNT and CDR2 is YENEEA in the germline V gene. The V gene end was trimmed by 3 bases and the J gene end by 8 bases; junction bases not matched to a gene: 12. CDR3 size: 16 residues. The CDR3 bases are TGTGCCAGCAGCTTCGGCGGGGGGTCCCTTAGCTATGAGCAGTTCTTC. Translation: CASSFGGGSLSYEQFF. The full variable domain, rest sourced from reference TRBV11-3 and TRBJ2-1, is EAGVVQSPRYKIIEKKQPVAFWCNPISGHNTLYWYLQNLGQGPELLIRYENEEAVDDSQLPKDRFSAERLKGVDSTLKIQPAELGDSAVYLCASSFGGGSLSYEQFFGPGTRLTVL.

The chain couples TRBV4-2 to TRBJ1-2; 7 bases are shared with TRBD1. V shed 0 bases and J 1 base; nucleotides not matched to a gene: 26. Germline V CDR1 and CDR2: LGHNA, YNFKEQ. There are 23 residues in the CDR3. Here the CDR3 DNA reads TGTGCCAGCAGCCAAGACCGATCCTCGACAGGGTCAATTCCCGGAGCTATTAACTATGGCTACACCTTC. Amino acid sequence: CASSQDRSSTGSIPGAINYGYTF.

The chain links TRBV11-3 to TRBJ1-2, with 10 bases lining up with TRBD1. This CDR3 comprises 14 residues. V lost 5 bases and J lost 8; bases outside the gene matches: 8. Per the germline V gene, CDR1 is SGHNT and CDR2 is YENEEA. The chain's CDR3 is CASSKRQGARGYTF. CDR3 coding DNA: TGTGCCAGCAGCAAACGACAGGGGGCAAGGGGCTACACCTTC. The full variable domain, its missing parts supplied by reference TRBV11-3 and TRBJ1-2, is EAGVVQSPRYKIIEKKQPVAFWCNPISGHNTLYWYLQNLGQGPELLIRYENEEAVDDSQLPKDRFSAERLKGVDSTLKIQPAELGDSAVYLCASSKRQGARGYTFGSGTRLTVV.

V and J are TRBV19 and TRBJ1-2; D is unclear. The CDR3 sequence is 16 residues long. With 1 base removed from V and 5 bases from J, the gap between germline ends came to 17 bases. Germline lookup yields CDR1 LNHDA and CDR2 SQIVND (reference sequence). In DNA form, the CDR3 reads TGTGCCAGTAGTATAGCGTTCACAGTAGGATTATATGGCTACACCTTC. This gives the protein CASSIAFTVGLYGYTF.

V usage is TRBV5-1 and J usage is TRBJ2-5; weak D call: TRBD1 (5 bases). Looked up from germline, CDR1 is SGHRS and CDR2 is YFSETQ. The CDR3 runs to 14 residues. The germline V and J ends were trimmed by 5 bases and 1 base, with 12 bases remaining between them. In DNA, the CDR3 is TGCGCCAGCAGTACCAAGCAGGGCCAAGAGACCCAGTACTTC. Translated: CASSTKQGQETQYF. The whole variable domain, remainder taken from reference TRBV5-1 and TRBJ2-5, is KAGVTQTPRYLIKTRGQQVTLSCSPISGHRSVSWYQQTPGQGLQFLFEYFSETQRNKGNFPGRFSGRQFSNSRSEMNVSTLELGDSALYLCASSTKQGQETQYFGPGTRLLVL.

This chain joins TRBV11-2 and TRBJ1-2; D uncertain. V was clipped by 1 base and J by 1 base, with 7 bases between them. In germline, CDR1 is SGHAT, CDR2 FQNNGV. There are 14 residues in the CDR3. The CDR3 loop is CASSLGGVNYGYTF. CDR3 DNA: TGTGCCAGCAGCTTAGGCGGGGTTAACTATGGCTACACCTTC.

The chain couples TRBV24-1 to TRBJ2-7, with 8 bases identical to TRBD1. The CDR3 has 15 amino acids. J lost 6 bases, V lost 4 bases, and 10 bases had no gene match. Germline assignment: CDR1 KGHDR and CDR2 SFDVKD. Here the CDR3 DNA reads TGTGCCACCAGTGACCCGAGGACAGGGTGGGGCGAGCAGTACTTC. Amino acid sequence: CATSDPRTGWGEQYF.

The chain employs TRBV10-3 and TRBJ2-2; 10 positions agree with TRBD1. Germline values: CDR1 ENHRY, CDR2 SYGVKD. The CDR3 covers 16 residues. V shed 0 bases, J shed 4 bases, and the junction held 2 bases outside the gene matches. In DNA, the CDR3 is TGTGCCATCAGTGAGTCGGGACAGGGGAGCACCGGGGAGCTGTTTTTT. This sequence encodes CAISESGQGSTGELFF.

The chain links TRBV3-1 (or the pseudogene TRBV3-2) to TRBJ1-1; 8 nucleotides align to TRBD1. Germline-derived CDR1 and CDR2 are LGHDT and YNNKEL (reference sequence). V shed 1 base and J 4 bases; nucleotides not matched to a gene: 5. The CDR3 extends over 15 amino acids. The chain's CDR3 is CASSQVITGGTEAFF. The DNA for the CDR3 is TGTGCCAGCAGCCAAGTAATCACAGGGGGCACTGAAGCTTTCTTT.

The chain uses TRBV28 and TRBJ2-1, with D maybe TRBD1 (5 bases). This CDR3 has 14 amino acids. Trimming took 5 bases from V and 4 from J, leaving 12 bases between them. The germline CDR1 and CDR2 sequences are MDHEN and SYDVKM. As DNA, the CDR3 is TGTGCCAGCAGTCGACAGATGAGATACAATGAGCAGTTCTTC. Residues: CASSRQMRYNEQFF.

The CDR3 sequence is CASRSGANYGYTF. CDR3 DNA sequence: TGTGCCAGCAGGTCGGGGGCTAACTATGGCTACACCTTC. The genes are TRBV2 and TRBJ1-2; TRBD1 is a possible D gene (5 bases). With 6 bases removed from V and 0 bases from J, the gap between germline ends came to 8 bases. The CDR3 is made up of 13 amino acids. The germline V gene has CDR1 SNHLY and CDR2 FYNNEI.

The DNA of the CDR3 is TGCGCCAGCAGCCAAGCCGAACTAGCGGGGGGGAACAATGAGCAGTTCTTC. Protein sequence: CASSQAELAGGNNEQFF. The chain uses TRBV4-1 and TRBJ2-1, with 13 bases identical to TRBD2. In germline, CDR1 is MGHRA, CDR2 YSYEKL. The CDR3 has 17 amino acids. The V gene end was trimmed by 1 base and the J gene end by 5 bases; junction bases not matched to a gene: 5.

This chain connects TRBV6-6 to TRBJ2-2; D unresolved. Deletions cut 6 bases from V and 1 base from J, with 6 bases between. Looked up from germline, CDR1 is MNHNY and CDR2 is SVGAGI (reference sequence). This CDR3 has 13 residues. Here the CDR3 reads CASRYRNTGELFF. The CDR3 bases are TGTGCCAGCAGGTATAGGAACACCGGGGAGCTGTTTTTT.